One sample yielded the 5 T cell receptor beta chains listed below, sequenced in a study of T cell responses to AZD1222 COVID-19 vaccine. Sequenced by immunoSEQ multiplex PCR; TCRdb stores in-frame clones only, minus some. There are approximately 140,000 clones in the sample; about 91% occur only once, and roughly 15% lies in the top ten. This specimen was peripheral blood, taken on day 0 of AZD1222 vaccination. All receptors derive from an adult in good health.

The CDR3 bases are TGTGCCAGCAGTCTATATTTTCTAGCGGGGGAAGGCACCGGGGAGCTGTTTTTT. Translated, it gives CASSLYFLAGEGTGELFF. The gene calls are TRBV3-1 (or the pseudogene TRBV3-2) and TRBJ2-2; 10 nucleotides agree with TRBD2. The germline gives CDR1 LGHDT, CDR2 YNNKEL (reference sequence). Unmatched junction bases numbered 14, after V lost 6 bases and J lost 4 bases. This CDR3 contains 18 residues.

The chain has TRBV28 and TRBJ1-1; D is uncertain. Trimming pared 8 bases from V and 1 base from J, leaving 5 bases between. In germline, CDR1 is MDHEN, CDR2 SYDVKM. This CDR3 has 11 residues. The CDR3 region has the DNA TGTGCCAGCCAGGCGAACACTGAAGCTTTCTTT. It yields the protein CASQANTEAFF.

The chain couples TRBV7-9 to TRBJ1-1; 11 bases line up with TRBD1. The V segment lost 5 bases and the J segment 8 bases; nucleotides outside the gene matches: 10. The CDR3 is made up of 15 amino acids. The germline gives CDR1 SEHNR, CDR2 FQNEAQ (reference sequence). The CDR3 region is CASSAIRTGGLEAFF. The CDR3 coding sequence is TGTGCCAGCAGCGCCATACGGACAGGGGGCTTGGAAGCTTTCTTT.

The chain employs TRBV5-4 and TRBJ1-2; TRBD1 matches at 10 bases. The CDR3 loop spans 15 amino acids. V dropped 4 bases and J dropped 4; count of bases not matched to a gene: 7. The germline gives CDR1 SGHNT, CDR2 YYREEE (reference sequence). The CDR3 region is CASSNAGQGPYGYTF. The CDR3 DNA sequence: TGTGCCAGCAGCAACGCGGGACAGGGGCCCTATGGCTACACCTTC. Looking up the rest from reference TRBV5-4 and TRBJ1-2 gives the full variable domain: ETGVTQSPTHLIKTRGQQVTLRCSSQSGHNTVSWYQQALGQGPQFIFQYYREEENGRGNFPPRFSGLQFPNYSSELNVNALELDDSALYLCASSNAGQGPYGYTFGSGTRLTVV.

This rearrangement joins TRBV6-5 to TRBJ1-5; 8 nucleotides match TRBD1. The germline V gene encodes CDR1 MNHEY and CDR2 SVGAGI. Unmatched junction bases numbered 8, after V lost 10 bases and J lost 3 bases. The CDR3 is 14 amino acids. CDR3 DNA sequence: TGTGCCATAGGACAGGGTTCCCCCAATCAGCCCCAGCATTTT. Residues: CAIGQGSPNQPQHF.